The clone carrying this T cell receptor (beta chain) was detected ten times or more. Its specificity is not known. These data originate in a study of T cell repertoires in cytomegalovirus infection. Study findings and constraints: Clonotype analysis showed dominance of the ex vivo response by HLA-C-restricted CMV-specific TCR beta clonotypes.

TCRdb analysed the reads with MiXCR anew, one entry per CDR3 protein. The top ten hold roughly 20% of the sample, which has around 300,000 distinct CDR3 sequences, approximately 22% seen once. Trimming took 6 bases from V and 6 from J, leaving 18 bases between them. Germline V gene data show CDR1 as SGHVS and CDR2 as FQNEAQ. CDR3 size: 15 residues. V is TRBV7-8 and J is TRBJ2-1, with unresolved D. This clonotype was obtained from a human donor in good health (CMV status not recorded). Some clones in this sample may be carry-over from other donors' samples. The source was cultured PBMCs, collected from culture after CMV antigen stimulation. The CDR3 spells CASSKGREYSNEQFF. Here the CDR3 DNA reads TGTGCCAGCAGTAAAGGACGAGAGTACTCCAATGAGCAGTTCTTC.